The 21 T cell receptor beta chains below were found in one sample sequenced in a study of cytomegalovirus exposure and HLA in healthy donors. The repertoire was sequenced with immunoSEQ multiplex PCR; TCRdb's copy has only in-frame clones and lacks some. Counted here are approximately 81,000 clones, 90% to 95% occurring once; the ten biggest clones make up 0.65% to 0.7%. Sequencing used PBMCs. All receptors come from a young man in good health and CMV-seronegative.

This clone was recorded a few times. The chain has TRBV18 and TRBJ2-7; 11 positions match TRBD2. CDR3 length equals 16 residues. Trimming took 2 bases from V and 9 from J; bases not matched to a gene: 12. Looked up from germline, CDR1 is KGHSH and CDR2 is LQKENI. In DNA form, the CDR3 reads TGTGCCAGCTCACCAACTTCCGGACTAGCGGGTAGCGCGCAGTACTTC. Translated: CASSPTSGLAGSAQYF.

CDR3 loop: CASSPERGTEAFF. The CDR3 DNA follows: TGCGCCAGCAGCCCCGAAAGGGGGACTGAAGCTTTCTTT. V usage is TRBV5-1 and J usage is TRBJ1-1; D may be TRBD1 (6 bases). CDR1 is SGHRS, CDR2 YFSETQ, per germline. The length of the CDR3 is 13 residues. Deletions cut 4 bases from V and 5 bases from J, with 12 bases between.

The chain uses TRBV14 and TRBJ2-7, with TRBD1 matching 10 bases. CDR3 length: 16 residues. After removal of 3 bases from V and 4 bases from J, the junction contained 9 bases not matched to a gene. Germline assignment: CDR1 SGHDN and CDR2 FVKESK. The DNA of the CDR3 is TGTGCCAGCAGCCAGTACCCCGGACAGGGGGGATACGAGCAGTACTTC. Translated: CASSQYPGQGGYEQYF.

The CDR3 here is CASSDEAGNQPQHF. The CDR3 DNA follows: TGTGCCAGCAGTGACGAGGCGGGCAATCAGCCCCAGCATTTT. The chain links TRBV2 to TRBJ1-5; D remains unclear. There are 14 residues in the CDR3. Germline-derived CDR1 and CDR2 are SNHLY and FYNNEI. V was pared by 3 bases and J by 2 bases, with 8 bases between.

The rearrangement uses TRBV18 and TRBJ1-5, with D perhaps matching TRBD1 (5 bases). The CDR3 has 14 residues. Trimming left V 3 bases short and J 4 bases short, with 10 bases between. Germline CDR1 is KGHSH and CDR2 is LQKENI. The CDR3 DNA reads as TGTGCCAGCTCACCCCCCGGGGGAAATCAGCCCCAGCATTTT. It specifies CASSPPGGNQPQHF. Drawing the rest from reference TRBV18 and TRBJ1-5, the complete variable domain is NAGVMQNPRHLVRRRGQEARLRCSPMKGHSHVYWYRQLPEEGLKFMVYLQKENIIDESGMPKERFSAEFPKEGPSILRIQQVVRGDSAAYFCASSPPGGNQPQHFGDGTRLSIL.

The V gene is TRBV28, the J gene TRBJ1-2, with no clear D. The V and J ends lost 4 bases and 7 bases respectively, with 16 bases between them. CDR1 is MDHEN, CDR2 SYDVKM, per germline. The CDR3 is 14 residues long. This CDR3 reads CASSSQLIPGGYTF. CDR3 bases: TGTGCCAGCAGTTCCCAACTTATTCCGGGTGGCTACACCTTC.

The chain employs TRBV11-2 and TRBJ2-7; no clear D. The CDR3 has 14 residues. The germline CDR1 and CDR2 sequences are SGHAT and FQNNGV. The germline V and J ends were trimmed by 0 bases and 3 bases, with 9 bases remaining between them. CDR3 in amino acids: CASSLDYPSYEQYF. CDR3 in DNA: TGTGCCAGCAGCTTAGATTACCCGAGCTACGAGCAGTACTTC.

The chain employs TRBV6-1 and TRBJ1-1, with 7 bases fitting TRBD1. J gave up 8 bases and V 0 bases, and 3 bases lay outside the gene matches. CDR3 length equals 13 residues. Per germline, CDR1 MNHNS and CDR2 SASEGT. This chain's CDR3 is CASSEAGTDEAFF. CDR3 DNA sequence: TGTGCCAGCAGTGAAGCAGGGACAGACGAAGCTTTCTTT.

The chain recombines TRBV2 with TRBJ2-5, with D possibly matching TRBD2 (6 bases). Trimming removed 2 bases at V and 4 bases at J, with 14 bases between. The CDR3 totals 15 residues. Germline CDR1 and CDR2: SNHLY and FYNNEI. The CDR3 nucleotides read TGTGCCAGCAGTGAATTGGGAGGCGGTCGAGAGACCCAGTACTTC. It codes for CASSELGGGRETQYF.

The rearrangement joins TRBV4-1 to TRBJ2-7; 8 bases agree with TRBD1. Looked up from germline, CDR1 is MGHRA and CDR2 is YSYEKL. V lost 3 bases to trimming and J lost 0 bases; unmatched junction nucleotides: 4. This CDR3 is built from 15 residues. The CDR3 loop is CASSHGQGISYEQYF. CDR3 sequence (DNA): TGCGCCAGCAGCCACGGACAGGGTATCTCCTACGAGCAGTACTTC.

This chain links TRBV11-1 with TRBJ2-7; D perhaps matches TRBD1 (6 bases). Germline CDR1 SGHAT, CDR2 FQDESV (reference sequence). The CDR3 spans 15 residues. V lost 0 bases, J lost 3 bases, and 12 bases lay in between. CDR3 bases: TGTGCCAGCAGCTTAGCTACAGGCAGGGGCTACGAGCAGTACTTC. Its translation: CASSLATGRGYEQYF.

The chain has TRBV5-8 and TRBJ2-7, with D maybe TRBD1 (7 bases). CDR1 and CDR2 from the germline V gene are SGHTS and YDEGEE. Trimming took 6 bases from V and 0 from J, leaving 22 bases between them. This CDR3 comprises 17 residues. DNA of the CDR3: TGTGCCAGCACCCCGGGCGGGACAGTTCTCAGCTCCTACGAGCAGTACTTC. Residues: CASTPGGTVLSSYEQYF.

V usage is TRBV6-5 and J usage is TRBJ2-2, with a possible D match to TRBD1 (5 bases). Looked up from germline, CDR1 is MNHEY and CDR2 is SVGAGI. V shed 3 bases and J shed 4 bases, with 12 bases lying between them. CDR3 length: 15 residues. The CDR3 DNA reads TGTGCCAGCAGTTATAAGGGGTTCGGCACCGGGGAGCTGTTTTTT. Encoded protein: CASSYKGFGTGELFF.

The rearrangement joins TRBV4-2 to TRBJ2-2; perhaps TRBD2 as D (6 bases). With 3 bases removed from V and 0 bases from J, the gap between germline ends came to 14 bases. The CDR3 is 17 residues long. Germline V gene sequence: CDR1 LGHNA, CDR2 YNFKEQ. The CDR3 region is CASSQWGLPPNTGELFF. The CDR3 bases are TGTGCCAGCAGCCAGTGGGGACTGCCCCCGAACACCGGGGAGCTGTTTTTT.

The rearrangement joins TRBV7-2 to TRBJ1-4, with a possible D match to TRBD1 (5 bases). Looked up from germline, CDR1 is SGHTA and CDR2 is FQGNSA. The germline V and J ends were trimmed by 0 bases and 7 bases, with 6 bases remaining between them. The CDR3 is 13 residues long. CDR3 sequence (DNA): TGTGCCAGCAGCTTAGCGCAGGGTGAAAAACTGTTTTTT. It is translated as CASSLAQGEKLFF. Full variable domain (remainder filled in from reference TRBV7-2 and TRBJ1-4): GAGVSQSPSNKVTEKGKDVELRCDPISGHTALYWYRQSLGQGLEFLIYFQGNSAPDKSGLPSDRFSAERTGGSVSTLTIQRTQQEDSAVYLCASSLAQGEKLFFGSGTQLSVL.

The chain couples TRBV5-1 to TRBJ1-1, with a tentative D call TRBD1 (5 bases). CDR1 and CDR2 (germline): SGHRS, YFSETQ. V dropped 4 bases and J dropped 1 base, with 8 bases sitting between them. The CDR3 has 13 residues. CDR3 amino acids: CASSVTENTEAFF. CDR3 in DNA: TGCGCCAGCAGCGTGACAGAGAACACTGAAGCTTTCTTT.

The chain joins TRBV30 to TRBJ2-7, with 13 bases matching TRBD2. Trimming cost V 2 bases and J 5 bases; bases outside gene matches: 6. This CDR3 has 15 amino acids. Per germline, CDR1 GTSNPN and CDR2 SVGIG (reference sequence). The CDR3 DNA follows: TGTGCCTGGAGTTCCGGACTAGCGGGAGCGGACGAGCAGTACTTC. Translated: CAWSSGLAGADEQYF.

This clone came up a few times. The gene calls are TRBV6-5 and TRBJ2-7, with 7 bases lining up with TRBD1. After removal of 6 bases from V and 3 bases from J, the junction contained 5 bases not matched to a gene. The CDR3 loop spans 13 amino acids. CDR1 is MNHEY, CDR2 SVGAGI, per germline. The DNA for the CDR3 is TGTGCCAGCAGCCCCGGACAGGTCTACGAGCAGTACTTC. Translation gives CASSPGQVYEQYF.

This sequence joins TRBV25-1 and TRBJ2-5; TRBD2 is a possible D gene (6 bases). The ends were cut back, 5 bases at V and 4 bases at J, with 17 bases in the middle. Germline loops: CDR1 MGHDK, CDR2 SYGVNS. This CDR3 is built from 15 residues. The CDR3 is CASSPRGRVAETQYF. For the CDR3, the DNA is TGTGCCAGCAGTCCGCGGGGAAGGGTGGCAGAGACCCAGTACTTC. Variable domain in full (rest from reference TRBV25-1 and TRBJ2-5): EADIYQTPRYLVIGTGKKITLECSQTMGHDKMYWYQQDPGMELHLIHYSYGVNSTEKGDLSSESTVSRIRTEHFPLTLESARPSHTSQYLCASSPRGRVAETQYFGPGTRLLVL.

The chain recombines TRBV11-2 with TRBJ2-6; D unresolved. The germline V and J ends were trimmed by 1 base and 0 bases, with 10 bases remaining between them. The length of the CDR3 is 17 residues. CDR1 SGHAT and CDR2 FQNNGV come from the germline V gene. CDR3 nucleotides: TGTGCCAGCAGCTTAGCAGGTGGGCCCTCTGGGGCCAACGTCCTGACTTTC. Translation: CASSLAGGPSGANVLTF.

This chain connects TRBV10-3 to TRBJ1-1; a weak D match, TRBD1 (5 bases). This CDR3 is 14 amino acids long. Germline V gene data show CDR1 as ENHRY and CDR2 as SYGVKD. V shed 4 bases and J shed 1 base, with 10 bases lying between them. The CDR3 loop reads CAISGVGQNTEAFF. As DNA, the CDR3 is TGTGCCATCAGTGGGGTCGGACAGAACACTGAAGCTTTCTTT.